The present T cell receptor beta chain was sequenced within a study of cytomegalovirus exposure and HLA in healthy donors. About the research overall: Unique TCRs numbering some 77 million, obtained from HLA-typed donors, made up an early data release.

PCR amplification relied on 60 Vbeta primers (plus 13 Jbeta primers). TCRdb's copy holds only in-frame clones and misses some; the assay was immunoSEQ multiplex PCR. The sample contains around 67,000 clones, more than 75% of which appear only once. Germline CDR1 SGDLS, CDR2 YYNGEE. This CDR3 has 12 amino acids. J gave up 7 bases and V 4 bases, and 5 bases lay outside the gene matches. Donors likely had unrecorded immune exposures despite being nominally healthy when sampled. This chain joins TRBV9 and TRBJ2-7; 7 positions agree with TRBD1. The source is a man aged 18 to 30 in good health and CMV-seropositive. Source material: PBMCs. The chain's CDR3 is CASSPGQSEQYF. The CDR3 DNA reads as TGTGCCAGCAGCCCGGGACAGTCGGAGCAGTACTTC.